This T cell receptor beta chain is drawn from a study of CD8 T cells in Susac syndrome. About 0.5 to 1 ug RNA was reverse transcribed with random hexamers. TCRdb processed the immunoSEQ multiplex PCR reads anew with MiXCR; each CDR3 protein has one entry. This sample carries 200,000 to 250,000 distinct CDR3 sequences, roughly 96% of them seen once, and the ten largest clones take 0.095%. V lost 4 bases and J 1 base, leaving 13 bases between the germline ends. CDR3 length: 15 residues. Per germline, CDR1 MNHEY and CDR2 SVGAGI. This chain connects TRBV6-5 to TRBJ1-1; D may be TRBD1 (6 bases). The receptor was derived from a human donor with multiple sclerosis. Specimen: CD4+ T cells from PBMCs. In nucleotides, the CDR3 is TGTGCCAGCAGTTCAACCGGGACAAGGAACACTGAAGCTTTCTTT. This translates into CASSSTGTRNTEAFF.